The clone carrying this T cell receptor (beta chain) was seen a handful of times. The antigen remains unidentified. The CDR3 extends over 14 amino acids. Trimming cost V 0 bases and J 3 bases, with 9 bases left between them. Germline CDR1 reads LNHNV; CDR2 reads YYDKDF (reference sequence). This entry comes from a study of cytomegalovirus exposure and HLA in healthy donors. Notes on the study in general: In a later analysis, TCR beta V- and J-gene trimming was associated with a missense DCLRE1C variant. The study listed 150 to 200 cytomegalovirus-associated TCR beta chains. Most TCR sequences showed up rarely, but some public TCRs showed up in many donors.

The PCR employed 60 Vbeta primers together with 13 Jbeta primers. Profiling relied on immunoSEQ multiplex PCR, and the TCRdb table lists in-frame clones only, not all of them. This sample carries 100,000 to 150,000 clones, approximately 76% of them seen once, and the ten largest clones take about 16%. This receptor was taken from a man aged 50 to 59 in good health and CMV-seropositive. Sequenced material: PBMCs. The rearrangement links TRBV15 to TRBJ2-7; D ambiguous. CDR3 nucleotide sequence: TGTGCCACCAGCAGAGAGGGCACCCTCTACGAGCAGTACTTC. It is translated as CATSREGTLYEQYF.